The 8 T cell receptor beta chains reported below all come from one sample, sequenced in a study of T cell repertoires and HLA-DP antigens. Measured with immunoSEQ multiplex PCR; TCRdb has only the in-frame clones, and not every one. In the table there are around 100,000 clones, over 90% of which are singletons. No antigen is known for these receptors. The sample comprised CD4+ T cells from PBMCs. The receptors come from a woman aged 18-29 years in good health and CMV-seronegative.

The chain has TRBV5-1 and TRBJ1-1, with 7 bases that match TRBD1. Germline loops: CDR1 SGHRS, CDR2 YFSETQ. V shed 0 bases, J shed 1 base, and the junction held 9 bases outside the gene matches. The CDR3 sequence is 17 residues long. The CDR3, as DNA: TGCGCCAGCAGCTTGGCCAGGGGGACTCTCAAGAACACTGAAGCTTTCTTT. It translates to CASSLARGTLKNTEAFF.

This clone has just one count. The chain employs TRBV5-1 and TRBJ2-2; D not resolved. Germline loops: CDR1 SGHRS, CDR2 YFSETQ. This CDR3 contains 15 residues. Trimming took off 4 bases at V and 3 bases at J, with 13 bases between the two ends. The DNA for the CDR3 is TGCGCCAGCAGCCCGATACAGAAGGACACCGGGGAGCTGTTTTTT. It translates to CASSPIQKDTGELFF.

The chain couples TRBV27 to TRBJ2-3; 11 nucleotides match TRBD2. With V trimmed by 3 bases and J by 3 bases, 2 bases remained unmatched. The CDR3 totals 15 residues. Germline V lookup: CDR1 MNHEY, CDR2 SMNVEV (reference sequence). The CDR3 sequence is CASSFLAGGTDTQYF. CDR3 sequence (DNA): TGTGCCAGCAGTTTCCTAGCGGGGGGAACAGATACGCAGTATTTT.

The chain has TRBV6-6 and TRBJ2-1; D is unclear. Germline V CDR1 and CDR2: MNHNY, SVGAGI (reference sequence). Trimming left V 0 bases short and J 7 bases short, with 16 bases between. This CDR3 is built from 16 residues. CDR3 sequence reads: CASSYSLLTVGNEQFF. DNA for the CDR3: TGTGCCAGCAGTTACTCGCTACTAACAGTAGGAAATGAGCAGTTCTTC.

This chain joins TRBV4-1 and TRBJ1-5; 7 bases match TRBD1. The CDR3 has 14 amino acids. The trim removed 8 bases at V and 2 bases at J, leaving 6 bases unmatched. Germline V gene sequence: CDR1 MGHRA, CDR2 YSYEKL. The CDR3 coding sequence is TGCGCCAGCCATAGGACAGGAGGCAATCAGCCCCAGCATTTT. Translation gives CASHRTGGNQPQHF.

The genes are TRBV27 and TRBJ2-5, with a weak D call TRBD1 (5 bases). The CDR3 has 14 amino acids. Germline CDR1 is MNHEY and CDR2 is SMNVEV (reference sequence). Between the trimmed V and J ends, which lost 3 bases and 4 bases, there was a span of 12 bases. The CDR3 loop reads CASSLQGGRETQYF. CDR3 DNA sequence: TGTGCCAGCAGTTTGCAGGGTGGCCGAGAGACCCAGTACTTC.

The chain uses TRBV28 and TRBJ1-4; D may be TRBD1 (5 bases). Germline assignment: CDR1 MDHEN and CDR2 SYDVKM. Trimming left V 4 bases short and J 3 bases short, with 21 bases between. The CDR3 has 18 amino acids. The CDR3 region has the DNA TGTGCCAGCAGTTCCGCTAGTGGGAAGCAGGGTTCTAATGAAAAACTGTTTTTT. Translating gives CASSSASGKQGSNEKLFF.

This clone was recorded only once. This chain connects TRBV28 to TRBJ2-3, with 10 bases fitting TRBD2. Germline loops: CDR1 MDHEN, CDR2 SYDVKM. Germline trimming cut 6 bases from V and 5 bases from J; bases unmatched to any gene: 8. The CDR3 has 15 amino acids. The CDR3 DNA follows: TGTGCCAGCAGCCGTAGCGGGGGGCGGGGAGATACGCAGTATTTT. Amino acid sequence: CASSRSGGRGDTQYF.